This T cell receptor beta chain came from a study of control samples from healthy donors and cancer patients. This clone occurred a few times. The method was immunoSEQ multiplex PCR; TCRdb's version includes in-frame clones alone and lacks a portion of them. The data contain about 75,000 clones, 94% of them seen just once; the ten biggest clones take up 6.2%. The CDR3 has 15 amino acids. Trimming removed 0 bases from V and 2 bases from J, with 11 bases in between. Germline V gene data show CDR1 as SGDLS and CDR2 as YYNGEE. This clonotype was obtained from a woman between 40 and 50 years old in good health. V and J are TRBV9 and TRBJ1-2, with D unresolved. The sequencing sample was made of blood. The DNA of the CDR3 is TGTGCCAGCAGCGTAGCCTTGGACGGAAACTATGGCTACACCTTC. Protein product: CASSVALDGNYGYTF.